One TCR beta chain is described in this entry. Its specificity is unknown. Among the donors, all were healthy bone marrow donors. There are 14 residues in the CDR3. Per germline, CDR1 MNHNS and CDR2 SASEGT. V shed 6 bases and J shed 5 bases, with 14 bases lying between them. The PCR employed 60 Vbeta primers together with 13 Jbeta primers. Profiling relied on immunoSEQ multiplex PCR, and the TCRdb table lists in-frame clones only, not all of them. The listing records about 200,000 clones. These data originate in a study of cytomegalovirus exposure and HLA in healthy donors. Findings and limits, study-wide: The study labeled more than 150 TCR beta chains cytomegalovirus-associated. In a later analysis, TCR beta V- and J-gene trimming showed a link to a missense DCLRE1C variant.

The rearrangement uses TRBV6-1 and TRBJ1-5, with D possibly TRBD1 on 6 matching bases. Sequenced material: PBMCs. The receptor's source is a man aged 25 to 45 in good health and CMV-seronegative. The CDR3 region is CASSARGADQPQHF. The CDR3 bases are TGTGCCAGCAGCGCCAGGGGTGCGGATCAGCCCCAGCATTTT.